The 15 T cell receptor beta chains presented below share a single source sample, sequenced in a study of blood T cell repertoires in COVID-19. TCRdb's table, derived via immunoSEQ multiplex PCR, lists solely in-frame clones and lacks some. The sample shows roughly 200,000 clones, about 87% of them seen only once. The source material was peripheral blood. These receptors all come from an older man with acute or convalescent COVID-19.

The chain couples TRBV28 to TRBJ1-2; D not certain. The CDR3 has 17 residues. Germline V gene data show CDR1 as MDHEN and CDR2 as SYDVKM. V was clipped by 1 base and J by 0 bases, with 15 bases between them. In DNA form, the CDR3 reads TGTGCCAGCAGTTTATATATCACCGGGTCCCCTAACTATGGCTACACCTTC. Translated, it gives CASSLYITGSPNYGYTF.

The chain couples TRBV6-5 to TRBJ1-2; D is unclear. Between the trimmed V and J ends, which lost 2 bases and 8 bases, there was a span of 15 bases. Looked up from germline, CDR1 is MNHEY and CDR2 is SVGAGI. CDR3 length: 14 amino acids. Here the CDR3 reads CASSYVGGSKGYTF. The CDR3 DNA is TGTGCCAGCAGTTACGTTGGCGGGAGCAAAGGCTACACCTTC.

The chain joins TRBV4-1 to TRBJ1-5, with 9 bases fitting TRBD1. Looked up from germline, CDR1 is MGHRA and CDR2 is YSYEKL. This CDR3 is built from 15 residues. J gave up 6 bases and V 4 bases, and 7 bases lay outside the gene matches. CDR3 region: CASSPPDRGSQPQHF. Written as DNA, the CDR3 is TGCGCCAGCAGCCCTCCGGACAGGGGAAGTCAGCCCCAGCATTTT.

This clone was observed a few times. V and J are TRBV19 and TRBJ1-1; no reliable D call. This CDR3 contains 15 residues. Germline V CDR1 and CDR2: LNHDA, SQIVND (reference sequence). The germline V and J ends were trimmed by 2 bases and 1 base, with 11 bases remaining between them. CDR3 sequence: CASSISGSANTEAFF. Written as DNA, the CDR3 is TGTGCCAGTAGTATAAGCGGGTCGGCGAACACTGAAGCTTTCTTT.

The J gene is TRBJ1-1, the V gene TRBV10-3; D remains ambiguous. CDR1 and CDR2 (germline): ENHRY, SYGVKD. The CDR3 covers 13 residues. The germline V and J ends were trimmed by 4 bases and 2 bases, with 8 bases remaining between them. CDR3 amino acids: CAISAGTNTEAFF. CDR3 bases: TGTGCCATCAGTGCAGGCACTAACACTGAAGCTTTCTTT.

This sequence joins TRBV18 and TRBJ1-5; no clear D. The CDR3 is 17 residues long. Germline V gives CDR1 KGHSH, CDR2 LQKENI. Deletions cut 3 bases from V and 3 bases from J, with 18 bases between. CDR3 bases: TGTGCCAGCTCACCTGTGGCAGCGGTAGGCTCCAATCAGCCCCAGCATTTT. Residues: CASSPVAAVGSNQPQHF.

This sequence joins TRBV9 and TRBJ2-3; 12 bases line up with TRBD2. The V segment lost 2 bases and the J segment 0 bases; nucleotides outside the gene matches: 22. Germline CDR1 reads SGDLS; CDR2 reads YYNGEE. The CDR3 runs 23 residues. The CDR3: CASSVTGGIFGLAGGRSTDTQYF. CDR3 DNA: TGTGCCAGCAGCGTGACAGGGGGGATATTTGGGCTAGCGGGAGGGCGTAGCACAGATACGCAGTATTTT.

CDR3 amino acids: CASSSQGSNEKLFF. The CDR3 coding sequence is TGTGCCAGCAGCTCACAGGGATCTAATGAAAAACTGTTTTTT. The chain links TRBV7-2 to TRBJ1-4, with TRBD1 as a possible D gene (6 bases). In germline, CDR1 is SGHTA, CDR2 FQGNSA. V lost 4 bases and J 3 bases, leaving 9 bases between the germline ends. There are 14 residues in the CDR3.

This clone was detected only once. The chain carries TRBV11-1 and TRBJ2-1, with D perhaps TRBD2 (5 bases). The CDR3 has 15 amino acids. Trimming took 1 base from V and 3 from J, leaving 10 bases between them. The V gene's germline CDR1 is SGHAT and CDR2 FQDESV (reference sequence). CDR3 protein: CASSLVRGSYNEQFF. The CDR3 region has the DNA TGTGCCAGCAGCTTAGTTCGGGGTAGCTACAATGAGCAGTTCTTC.

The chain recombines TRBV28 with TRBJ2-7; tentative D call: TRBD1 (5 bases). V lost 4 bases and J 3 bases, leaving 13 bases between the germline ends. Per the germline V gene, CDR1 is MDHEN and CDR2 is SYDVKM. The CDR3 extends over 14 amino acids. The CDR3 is CASSYTGLLYEQYF. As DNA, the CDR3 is TGTGCCAGCAGTTACACAGGCCTTCTCTACGAGCAGTACTTC.

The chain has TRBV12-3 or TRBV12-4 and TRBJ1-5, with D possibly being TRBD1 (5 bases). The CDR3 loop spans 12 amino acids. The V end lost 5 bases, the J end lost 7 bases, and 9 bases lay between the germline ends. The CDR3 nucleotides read TGTGCCAGCAGTCAGGGCACACAGCCCCAGCATTTT. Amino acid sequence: CASSQGTQPQHF.

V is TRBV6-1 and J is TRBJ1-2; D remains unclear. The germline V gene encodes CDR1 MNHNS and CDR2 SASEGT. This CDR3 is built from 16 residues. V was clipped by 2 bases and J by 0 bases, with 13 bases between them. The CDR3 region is CASSESFGRTNYGYTF. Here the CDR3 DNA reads TGTGCCAGCAGTGAAAGTTTCGGCAGGACTAACTATGGCTACACCTTC.

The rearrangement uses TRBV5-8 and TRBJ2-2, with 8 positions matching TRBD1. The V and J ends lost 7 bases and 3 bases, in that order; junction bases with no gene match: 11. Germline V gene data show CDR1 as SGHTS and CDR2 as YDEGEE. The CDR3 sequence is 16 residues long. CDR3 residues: CASGSGGMLYTGELFF. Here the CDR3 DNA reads TGTGCCAGCGGGTCAGGGGGCATGCTCTACACCGGGGAGCTGTTTTTT.

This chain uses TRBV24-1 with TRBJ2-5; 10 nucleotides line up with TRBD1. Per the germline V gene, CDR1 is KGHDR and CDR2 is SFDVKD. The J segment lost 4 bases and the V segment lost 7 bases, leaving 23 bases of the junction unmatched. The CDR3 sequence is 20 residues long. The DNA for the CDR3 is TGTGCCACCAGGAGTGACCTCCGGGACAGGGGTGGGTTCGGGGGAGAGACCCAGTACTTC. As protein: CATRSDLRDRGGFGGETQYF.

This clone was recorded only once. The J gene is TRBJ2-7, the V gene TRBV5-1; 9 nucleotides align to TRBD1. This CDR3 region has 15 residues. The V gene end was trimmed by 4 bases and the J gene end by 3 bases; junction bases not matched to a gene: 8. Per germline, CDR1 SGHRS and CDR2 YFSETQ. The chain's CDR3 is CASSPGTGSFYEQYF. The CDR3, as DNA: TGCGCCAGCAGCCCCGGGACAGGGAGTTTCTACGAGCAGTACTTC.